These 9 T cell receptor beta chains were sequenced from one sample in a study of T cells in Graves' hyperthyroidism and ophthalmopathy. Authors of the study amplified TCR beta CDR3 regions from RNA transcripts. The HTBI set primed first-round TCR CDR3 RT-PCR. One entry per CDR3 protein results from TCRdb running MiXCR on the multiplex PCR reads. Of about 400,000 distinct CDR3 sequences listed, 15% to 19% were seen once; the top ten hold approximately 30%. The sample taken for sequencing was blood. Receptors originate from a woman aged 18-29 years with Graves' hyperthyroidism that later progressed to Graves' ophthalmopathy.

The chain uses TRBV6-1 and TRBJ2-1; TRBD1 agrees at 8 bases. CDR3 length: 15 amino acids. The V gene's germline CDR1 is MNHNS and CDR2 SASEGT. V shed 6 bases, J shed 3 bases, and the junction held 7 bases outside the gene matches. CDR3 DNA sequence: TGTGCCAGCAGCATAGGACAGGGAAGCTACAATGAGCAGTTCTTC. It translates to CASSIGQGSYNEQFF.

This clonotype was counted ten times or more. This chain links TRBV27 with TRBJ2-7; D gene unclear. V was clipped by 5 bases and J by 5 bases, with 7 bases between them. There are 11 residues in the CDR3. The germline gives CDR1 MNHEY, CDR2 SMNVEV (reference sequence). CDR3: CASSQSHEQYF. CDR3 in DNA: TGTGCCAGCAGTCAAAGTCACGAGCAGTACTTC.

Ten or more counts support this clonotype. V and J are TRBV27 and TRBJ2-1; 7 positions agree with TRBD2. Germline CDR1 is MNHEY and CDR2 is SMNVEV (reference sequence). The CDR3 runs to 17 residues. The V segment lost 7 bases and the J segment 6 bases; nucleotides outside the gene matches: 18. The CDR3 sequence is CASTPVIRREKGNEQFF. In DNA form, the CDR3 reads TGTGCCAGCACTCCCGTGATCAGGCGGGAGAAGGGCAATGAGCAGTTCTTC.

This clonotype was counted between two and nine times. The gene calls are TRBV4-1 and TRBJ2-2; D possibly corresponds to TRBD2 (6 bases). The V end lost 9 bases, the J end lost 4 bases, and 24 bases lay between the germline ends. Per the germline V gene, CDR1 is MGHRA and CDR2 is YSYEKL. This CDR3 spans 17 amino acids. As DNA, the CDR3 is TGCGCCAGTGCCACTCGAGCGGGCCAAGTCGGCACCGGGGAGCTGTTTTTT. This gives the protein CASATRAGQVGTGELFF.

Ten or more counts support this clonotype. V usage is TRBV20-1 and J usage is TRBJ2-5; D possibly matches TRBD1 or TRBD2 (5 bases each). The CDR3 is 14 amino acids. Germline lookup yields CDR1 DFQATT and CDR2 SNEGSKA (reference sequence). Between the trimmed V and J ends, which lost 4 bases and 4 bases, there was a span of 16 bases. CDR3 amino acids: CSATDPRGAETQYF. The DNA for the CDR3 is TGCAGTGCTACCGATCCGAGAGGGGCAGAGACCCAGTACTTC.

This clonotype was recorded at least ten times. The chain has TRBV27 and TRBJ1-6; 7 positions match TRBD1. The trim removed 3 bases at V and 7 bases at J, leaving 6 bases unmatched. Per germline, CDR1 MNHEY and CDR2 SMNVEV (reference sequence). The CDR3 has 15 amino acids. For the CDR3, the DNA is TGTGCCAGCAGTTTTGAGGGGGCGCTCAATTCACCCCTCCACTTT. Amino acids: CASSFEGALNSPLHF.

This clonotype came up a few times. The gene calls are TRBV6-1 and TRBJ1-5; no reliable D call. The CDR3 extends over 13 amino acids. CDR1 is MNHNS, CDR2 SASEGT, per germline. V lost 6 bases and J lost 2, with 8 bases in between. The CDR3 is CASRRSGNQPQHF. CDR3 coding DNA: TGTGCCAGCAGGCGAAGCGGCAATCAGCCCCAGCATTTT.

This clonotype was found many times. The gene calls are TRBV20-1 and TRBJ2-3; no reliable D call. In germline, CDR1 is DFQATT, CDR2 SNEGSKA (reference sequence). CDR3 length: 16 amino acids. V was clipped by 0 bases and J by 0 bases, with 13 bases between them. Here the CDR3 DNA reads TGCAGTGCTAGAGATGGTGCACCGACTAGCACAGATACGCAGTATTTT. This sequence encodes CSARDGAPTSTDTQYF.

This clonotype was recorded a few times. V gene TRBV25-1 combines with J gene TRBJ2-1; 16 positions agree with TRBD2. Germline assignment: CDR1 MGHDK and CDR2 SYGVNS. The CDR3 covers 16 residues. Trimming took 4 bases from V and 9 from J; bases not matched to a gene: 6. CDR3 bases: TGTGCCAGCAGTGTACCGGGGACTAGCGGGAGGGGTGAGCAGTTCTTC. This encodes CASSVPGTSGRGEQFF.